This T cell receptor (beta chain) was found in a study of neurological immune-mediated disorders (dated 2019 in TCRdb). Regarding the study in general: Among the approximately 34 multiple sclerosis patients, relapsing-remitting MS was present in some 31 and secondary progressive MS was present in 3. Longitudinal samples, technical triplicates and paired sorted CD4+ and CD8+ T-cell subsets, alongside PBMC samples, were included among the roughly 96 TCR-beta libraries. The cohort comprised roughly 69 subjects: 15 or so HAM/TSP patients, approximately 34 multiple sclerosis patients and approximately 20 healthy controls. Peripheral blood TCR-beta repertoires from patients with HTLV-I-associated myelopathy (HAM/TSP), patients with multiple sclerosis, and healthy controls were compared in the study using UMI-based sequencing. Results and caveats for the whole study, not just this receptor: Phylogenetic analysis grouped repertoires from 18 of 34 MS patients into a cluster of related CDR3 sequences, suggesting a possible repertoire-level signature. No association of the MS cluster with clinical or MRI features was observed, and the need for larger cohorts was stated by the authors. TCR clonal expansion was greatest in HAM/TSP patients and smallest in MS patients, who ranked below even healthy controls. Across subjects, expanded clones never shared an identical CDR3 amino acid sequence, which suggests that the TCR-beta repertoires in every group were private.

For the unsorted PBMC libraries, 2 million PBMCs were stored in RNAlater at -80 degrees C until RNA extraction and were used to generate the libraries. The multiple sclerosis patients were enrolled in a US clinical protocol that used magnetic resonance imaging to evaluate disease progression. Peripheral blood underwent Ficoll-Hypaque density gradient centrifugation to isolate PBMCs, which were then cryopreserved in liquid nitrogen. V loses 2 bases, J loses 6 bases, and the germline ends lie 12 bases apart. The CDR1 and CDR2 encoded by the germline V gene are MRHNA and SNTAGT. There are 14 amino acids in the CDR3, from cysteine to phenylalanine inclusive. Of all the DNA, just the CDR3 is kept, 42 bases in frame from base 1. This clonotype is medium-sized (0.01 to 0.1%) in terms of sample share. The target of this receptor is not known. It has no much larger one-base neighbor in the sample; base qualities were not kept.

cDNA synthesis used template-switch 5'RACE with a primer carrying a 10-nucleotide random unique molecular identifier tagging each TCR transcript. Over 170 million TCR-beta sequences, covering 15-18 subjects, were produced in each sequencing run. The RNeasy kit was used for extraction of total RNA. TCR-beta VDJ regions were amplified with primers for the TCR constant region and the 5'RACE anchor, using the KAPA Real-time Library Amplification kit. Sample indexes and Illumina adaptors were added in a first PCR, and a second PCR then increased library yield. After Ampure bead purification, the roughly 650 bp TCR product was size-selected on a 2% E-gel SizeSelection system. Before pooling, libraries had their quality checked on a Bioanalyzer, their concentration measured with Qubit, and their quantity determined with the Kapa Library Quantification kit. Libraries were sequenced paired-end 2 x 150 bp on an Illumina HiSeq 2500. To increase sequence diversity, about 23-30% phiX was spiked into each library pool. Per the authors' processing: The UMI-based MiGEC pipeline processed quality-filtered reads and removed over 80% of raw TCR sequences during error correction. VDJ genes were aligned to IMGT germline references, and clonotypes were defined by unique CDR3 amino acid sequence plus V-J genes. Clonal expansion, Shannon diversity and CDR3 relatedness (CalcPairwiseDistances, ClusterSamples) were evaluated with VDJtools, and phylogenetic trees were built with CLCbio workbench. Using coefficient-of-variation modelling across technical triplicates, the study counted a clone as expanded if it had at least 8 unique UMIs. In TCRdb, the public reads were trimmed at Q25 with fastp and aligned with MiXCR, with productive beta chains retained. For every CDR3 protein sequence, its rows merge into one entry that carries the most common genes and DNA. The V and J calls were not made by the authors but by TCRdb's processing. The sample has tens of thousands of distinct CDR3 sequences on record, about 1.4% of them singletons. About 9% of the sample belongs to the ten largest clones.

This chain is built from TRBV6-4 and TRBJ2-3, and possibly TRBD2, on 7 matching bases. The clonotype originates from a woman under 40 with multiple sclerosis. The sequenced material came from PBMCs. The DNA sequence is TGTGCCAGCAGTGACGGGGGGGCATCGGATACGCAGTATTTT. Its protein reads: CASSDGGASDTQYF.